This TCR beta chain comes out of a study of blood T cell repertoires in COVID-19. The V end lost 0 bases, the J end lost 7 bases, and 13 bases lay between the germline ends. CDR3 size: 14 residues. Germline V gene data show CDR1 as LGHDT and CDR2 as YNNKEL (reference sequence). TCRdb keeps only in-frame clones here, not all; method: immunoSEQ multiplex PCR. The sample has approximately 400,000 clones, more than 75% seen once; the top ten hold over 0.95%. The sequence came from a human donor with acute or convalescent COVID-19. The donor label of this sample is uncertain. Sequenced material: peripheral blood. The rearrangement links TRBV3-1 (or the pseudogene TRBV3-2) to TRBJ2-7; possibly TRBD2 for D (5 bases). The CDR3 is CASSQDNRRGEQYF. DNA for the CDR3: TGTGCCAGCAGCCAAGATAACCGCCGGGGTGAGCAGTACTTC.